This TCR beta chain is from a study of cytomegalovirus exposure and HLA in healthy donors. Study-wide background: The Caucasian-associated ancestry cluster contained about 80% of the approximately 400 genotyped donors.

Donors showed nominal health when sampled, although they likely had unrecorded immune exposures. This clone is a singleton in its sample. The target antigen is unknown. 60 Vbeta and 13 Jbeta primers were used in PCR. Study processing details: Per a later analysis, the number of unique TCR beta chains was roughly 87 million, of which around 10 million were shared. Clones were sequenced by immunoSEQ multiplex PCR, and TCRdb holds only the in-frame ones, with some missing. From that table come the V and J calls and clone size; the DNA was used to work out D and trimming. The table records a few hundred thousand clones, 75% to 85% of them present only once. V lost 6 bases and J lost 5; bases outside the gene matches: 5. Germline V gene data show CDR1 as MDHEN and CDR2 as SYDVKM. This CDR3 is built from 14 residues. Study-wide results and caveats: Apart from CMV serostatus, no immune exposure information was available.

The sample comprised PBMCs. This TCR was recovered from a woman aged 55-69 years in good health and CMV-seropositive. J is TRBJ2-7 and V is TRBV28, with 12 bases matching TRBD1. The CDR3 here is CASRPGQGANEQYF. The CDR3 DNA reads as TGTGCCAGCAGGCCGGGACAGGGGGCCAACGAGCAGTACTTC.